The rows below give T cell receptor beta chains drawn from one sample of a study of chemoradiotherapy in HPV16-positive cancers. Produced via immunoSEQ multiplex PCR; TCRdb's table is partial and in-frame only. This sample has over 2,500 clones, with about 82% found just once. The source material was blood, sampled from a patient who underwent chemoradiotherapy. The receptors stem from a human donor with HPV-associated anogenital cancer. Each CDR3 is given without its conserved first and last residue.

TRBJ1-1	TRBV5-8	ASNFGWVGLNTEAF
TRBJ2-1	TRBV5-1	ASSDFDEQF
TRBJ1-1	TRBV11-2	ASSSSSGTRLRAF
TRBJ1-2	TRBV7-2	ASSLYLQGEGGGYT
TRBJ1-2	TRBV28	ASSLWAREDSNYGYT
TRBJ2-7	TRBV5-1	ASSMTGYEQY
TRBJ2-5	TRBV5-1	ASSTRQDPQETQY
TRBJ1-2	TRBV29-1	SVEEGRGGYT
TRBJ2-5	TRBV6-9	APPEQY
TRBJ1-2	TRBV6-5	ASSYSNLMKGYT
TRBJ2-7	TRBV30	AWNSGTSAGEQY
TRBJ1-1	TRBV5-1	ASRDLLGAEAF
TRBJ1-1	TRBV14	ASSQDQNTEAF
TRBJ2-1	TRBV11-2	ASSLVPGGYNEQF
TRBJ2-2	TRBV5-1	ASSLDGREGGELF
TRBJ1-1	TRBV7-2	ASSPTLANTEAF
TRBJ2-3	TRBV7-9	ASSLGVAGGRTDTQY
TRBJ2-1	TRBV4-1	ASMYAQGATYNEQF
TRBJ2-3	TRBV14	ASSQVSKVRDTQY
TRBJ1-2	TRBV10-3	AIHPDRRTYGYT
TRBJ1-3	TRBV6-5	ASGRGSGNTIY
TRBJ1-1	TRBV5-8	ASSLTTGGGNTEAF
TRBJ1-4	TRBV2	ASRARTDELEKLF
NA	TRBV5-6	ASSGSSYEQY
TRBJ1-2	TRBV7-9	ASSAIGTGDYGYT
TRBJ1-2	TRBV6-5	ASRTEDYGYT
TRBJ2-5	TRBV4-2	ASSQERGGQETQY
TRBJ2-5	TRBV30	AWSVGGQETQY
TRBJ1-1	TRBV30	AWSSMGGTEAF